The table lists the clone carrying this T cell receptor beta chain with a count of one. This entry comes from a study of blood T cell repertoires in COVID-19. The wider study: Sites across the United States, Italy and Spain contributed samples from acute and convalescent COVID-19.

The authors' processing: Cell counts per sample came from amplifying reference gene primers. Clones were read by immunoSEQ multiplex PCR, and TCRdb kept only the in-frame ones, dropping some. The DNA was the basis for D and trimming; V, J and clone size are from that table. There are about 120,000 clones in the sample; roughly 79% occur only once, and around 9.3% lies in the top ten. Germline-derived CDR1 and CDR2 are SGHRS and YFSETQ. Trimming cost V 8 bases and J 1 base, with 9 bases left between them. This CDR3 is built from 12 residues. This TCR was sampled from a human donor in a cohort sampled during active COVID-19. This chain connects TRBV5-1 to TRBJ1-2; D uncertain. Sample: peripheral blood. The CDR3 reads CARVEFNYGYTF. The DNA for the CDR3 is TGCGCCAGGGTAGAATTTAACTATGGCTACACCTTC. The full variable domain, its missing parts supplied by reference TRBV5-1 and TRBJ1-2, is KAGVTQTPRYLIKTRGQQVTLSCSPISGHRSVSWYQQTPGQGLQFLFEYFSETQRNKGNFPGRFSGRQFSNSRSEMNVSTLELGDSALYLCARVEFNYGYTFGSGTRLTVV.